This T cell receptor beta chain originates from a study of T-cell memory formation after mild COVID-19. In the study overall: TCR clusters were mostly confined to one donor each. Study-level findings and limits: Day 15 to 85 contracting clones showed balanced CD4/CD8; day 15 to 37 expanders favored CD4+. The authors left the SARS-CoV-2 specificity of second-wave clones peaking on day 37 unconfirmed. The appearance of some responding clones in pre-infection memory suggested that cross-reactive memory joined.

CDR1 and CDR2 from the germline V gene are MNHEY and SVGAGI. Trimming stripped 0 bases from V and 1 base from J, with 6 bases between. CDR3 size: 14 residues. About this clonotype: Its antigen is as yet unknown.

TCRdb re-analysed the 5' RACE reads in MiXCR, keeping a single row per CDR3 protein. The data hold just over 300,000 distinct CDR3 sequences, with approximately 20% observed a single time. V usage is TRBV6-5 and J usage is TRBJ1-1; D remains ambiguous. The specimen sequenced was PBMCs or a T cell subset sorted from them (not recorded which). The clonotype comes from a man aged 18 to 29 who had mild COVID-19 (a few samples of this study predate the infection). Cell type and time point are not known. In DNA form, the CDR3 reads TGTGCCAGCAGTTACTCCAGACAGAACACTGAAGCTTTCTTT. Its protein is CASSYSRQNTEAFF.